Sequencing of this TCR beta chain was carried out in a study of blood T cells in healthy people across ages. Study-level results: A roughly linear fall in TCR beta diversity per million T cells was seen with increasing age. Changes seen in expanded clonotypes were possibly confounded by donor CMV status left unknown.

The CDR3 sequence is 15 residues long. The germline V gene encodes CDR1 SSHAT and CDR2 FNYEAQ (reference sequence). J lost 7 bases, V lost 1 base, and 10 bases had no gene match. About this clonotype itself: What it recognizes is unknown.

Primers used in a second PCR of about 6 to 11 cycles were a sample-barcoded 5' primer and a J-beta primer mix. TCRdb re-called the 5' RACE reads through MiXCR, storing one row per CDR3 protein. The table includes about 1,500,000 distinct CDR3 sequences, roughly 40% detected once. The chain has TRBV7-7 and TRBJ2-7; 7 bases are a match to TRBD1. The clonotype originates from a young woman in good health. Sequencing used blood. The CDR3 here is CASSLGQGSNNEQYF. DNA of the CDR3: TGTGCCAGCAGCTTAGGACAGGGTTCCAACAATGAGCAGTACTTC.